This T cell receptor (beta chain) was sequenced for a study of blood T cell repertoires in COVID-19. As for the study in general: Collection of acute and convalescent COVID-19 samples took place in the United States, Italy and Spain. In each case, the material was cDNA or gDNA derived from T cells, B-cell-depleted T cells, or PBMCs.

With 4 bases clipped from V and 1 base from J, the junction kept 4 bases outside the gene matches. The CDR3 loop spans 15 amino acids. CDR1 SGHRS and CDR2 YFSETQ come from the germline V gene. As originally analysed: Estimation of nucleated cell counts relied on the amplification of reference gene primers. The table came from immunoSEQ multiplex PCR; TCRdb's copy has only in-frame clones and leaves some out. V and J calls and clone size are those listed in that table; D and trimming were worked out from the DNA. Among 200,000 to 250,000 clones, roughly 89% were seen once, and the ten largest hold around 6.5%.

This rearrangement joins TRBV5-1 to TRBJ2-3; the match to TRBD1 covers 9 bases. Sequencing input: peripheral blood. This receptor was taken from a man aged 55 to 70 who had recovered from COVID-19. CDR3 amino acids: CASSPGQGRTDTQYF. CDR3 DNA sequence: TGCGCCAGCAGCCCGGGACAGGGACGCACAGATACGCAGTATTTT.